These 11 T cell receptor beta chains were sequenced from one sample in a study of blood T cell repertoires in COVID-19. Measured with immunoSEQ multiplex PCR; TCRdb has only the in-frame clones, and not every one. The sample lists 150,000 to 200,000 clones; 80% were seen once. Sequences were obtained from peripheral blood. Receptors were obtained from a man between 65 and 79 years old with active or convalescent COVID-19.

The V and J genes are TRBV2 and TRBJ1-4; 8 bases fit TRBD1. The CDR3 contains 15 residues. The trim removed 1 base at V and 7 bases at J, leaving 5 bases unmatched. Germline CDR1 reads SNHLY; CDR2 reads FYNNEI. This CDR3 reads CASSEGQGAFEKLFF. The DNA of the CDR3 is TGTGCCAGCAGTGAAGGGCAGGGGGCTTTTGAAAAACTGTTTTTT.

The chain combines TRBV27 with TRBJ1-1; 7 bases fit TRBD1. This CDR3 region has 14 residues. Germline V gives CDR1 MNHEY, CDR2 SMNVEV (reference sequence). The V segment lost 3 bases and the J segment 4 bases; nucleotides outside the gene matches: 5. The CDR3 coding sequence is TGTGCCAGCAGTTTTATGGCAGGGGGCACTGAAGCTTTCTTT. Translated, it gives CASSFMAGGTEAFF.

The chain employs TRBV9 and TRBJ2-1; 9 bases agree with TRBD2. The CDR3 loop spans 15 amino acids. CDR1 is SGDLS and CDR2 is YYNGEE in the germline V gene. With 0 bases clipped from V and 8 bases from J, the junction kept 6 bases outside the gene matches. CDR3 sequence (DNA): TGTGCCAGCAGCGTAGATCTTAGCGGGGGCCATGAGCAGTTCTTC. Its protein is CASSVDLSGGHEQFF.

This rearrangement joins TRBV5-1 to TRBJ2-3; 8 bases fit TRBD2. Trimming took 5 bases from V and 0 from J; bases not matched to a gene: 8. The CDR3 length is 16 residues. CDR1 SGHRS and CDR2 YFSETQ come from the germline V gene. For the CDR3, the DNA is TGCGCCAGCAGTTTAACTAGCGGTTCTAGCACAGATACGCAGTATTTT. Residues: CASSLTSGSSTDTQYF. The full variable domain, completed using reference TRBV5-1 and TRBJ2-3, is KAGVTQTPRYLIKTRGQQVTLSCSPISGHRSVSWYQQTPGQGLQFLFEYFSETQRNKGNFPGRFSGRQFSNSRSEMNVSTLELGDSALYLCASSLTSGSSTDTQYFGPGTRLTVL.

The chain has TRBV5-4 and TRBJ2-3; 8 bases line up with TRBD2. V trimming: 4 bases; J trimming: 3 bases; junction bases outside the gene matches: 4. The CDR3 is 14 residues long. CDR1 and CDR2 from the germline V gene are SGHNT and YYREEE (reference sequence). In DNA, the CDR3 is TGTGCCAGCAGCCCAGCGGGGGAGACAGATACGCAGTATTTT. It specifies CASSPAGETDTQYF.

The chain combines TRBV2 with TRBJ2-7; TRBD2 matches at 7 bases. Germline V CDR1 and CDR2: SNHLY, FYNNEI. The CDR3 sequence is 15 residues long. After removal of 1 base from V and 2 bases from J, the junction contained 5 bases not matched to a gene. As DNA, the CDR3 is TGTGCCAGCAGTGAAGAACTAGCGAGACCCTACGAGCAGTACTTC. Translated, it gives CASSEELARPYEQYF.

V is TRBV10-1 and J is TRBJ2-7; 8 nucleotides match TRBD2. V shed 0 bases, J shed 5 bases, and the junction held 6 bases outside the gene matches. The CDR3 has 15 residues. The germline V gene encodes CDR1 WNHNN and CDR2 SYGVQD (reference sequence). The CDR3 protein is CASSESKRGSDEQYF. In DNA form, the CDR3 reads TGCGCCAGCAGTGAGTCGAAGCGGGGGTCGGACGAGCAGTACTTC.

The V gene is TRBV10-2, the J gene TRBJ2-5; 9 positions agree with TRBD1. Trimming took 1 base from V and 3 from J; bases not matched to a gene: 6. The CDR3 covers 16 residues. Germline V gene data show CDR1 as WSHSY and CDR2 as SAAADI. In nucleotides, the CDR3 is TGCGCCAGCAGTGAGTGGGGACAGGGCAAGGAAGAGACCCAGTACTTC. Protein: CASSEWGQGKEETQYF.

The V gene is TRBV6-5, the J gene TRBJ2-1; 10 nucleotides align to TRBD2. This CDR3 spans 15 amino acids. The V segment lost 5 bases and the J segment 2 bases; nucleotides outside the gene matches: 3. CDR1 and CDR2 (germline): MNHEY, SVGAGI. CDR3 DNA: TGTGCCAGCAGTCAAAGCGGGAGGGCCTACAATGAGCAGTTCTTC. This encodes CASSQSGRAYNEQFF.

The V gene is TRBV4-1, the J gene TRBJ2-1, with 9 bases fitting TRBD2. CDR3 length equals 16 residues. Per the germline V gene, CDR1 is MGHRA and CDR2 is YSYEKL. V shed 0 bases, J shed 9 bases, and the junction held 9 bases outside the gene matches. This CDR3 is CASSQDRAGGPREQFF. The CDR3 region has the DNA TGCGCCAGCAGCCAAGACCGCGCGGGAGGGCCTCGTGAGCAGTTCTTC.

The rearrangement links TRBV27 to TRBJ1-2, with D maybe TRBD1 (6 bases). The ends were cut back, 0 bases at V and 8 bases at J, with 16 bases in the middle. The germline V gene encodes CDR1 MNHEY and CDR2 SMNVEV (reference sequence). The CDR3 has 15 residues. In DNA, the CDR3 is TGTGCCAGCAGTTTATCGAAGGGACACGGGGAAGGCTACACCTTC. This encodes CASSLSKGHGEGYTF.